The rows below give T cell receptor beta chains drawn from one sample of a study of cytomegalovirus exposure and HLA in healthy donors. Sequencing was performed with immunoSEQ multiplex PCR; in TCRdb, only in-frame clones are kept and a portion is missing. The sample records more than 110,000 clones, around 80% being singletons. Sequenced material: PBMCs. These receptors all stem from a male donor in good health and CMV-seronegative. Each CDR3 is given with its conserved first and last residue. A D gene is named only where the DNA matches it firmly. Clone size is stated in some rows and not others, as once, few, many or a class when expanded.

size	V	J	D	CDR3	DNA
-	TRBV21-1	TRBJ2-1	-	CASSLAGSGRQGAYEQFF	TGTGCCAGCAGCCTAGCGGGGTCCGGGCGCCAGGGGGCTTATGAGCAGTTCTTC
once	TRBV28	TRBJ2-7	TRBD1	CASSGTGGWHEQYF	TGTGCCAGCAGCGGGACAGGGGGCTGGCACGAGCAGTACTTC
-	TRBV7-3	TRBJ2-7	TRBD1	CASSQGGTYEQYF	TGTGCCAGCAGCCAAGGGGGCACCTACGAGCAGTACTTC
-	TRBV28	TRBJ1-1	-	CASSRTENTEAFF	TGTGCCAGCAGCCGTACAGAAAACACTGAAGCTTTCTTT
-	TRBV27	TRBJ2-5	-	CASSPFAGQETQYF	TGTGCCAGCAGCCCCTTCGCGGGCCAAGAGACCCAGTACTTC
once	TRBV5-1	TRBJ2-5	TRBD1	CASSSMDRGGTQYF	TGCGCCAGCAGCTCGATGGACAGGGGTGGGACCCAGTACTTC
-	TRBV18	TRBJ1-1	TRBD1	CASSETGGTEAFF	TGTGCCAGCTCGGAAACAGGGGGCACTGAAGCTTTCTTT
-	TRBV7-3	TRBJ2-1	TRBD1	CASSLTGTGDNEQFF	TGTGCCAGCAGCCTCACCGGGACAGGGGACAATGAGCAGTTCTTC
-	TRBV5-1	TRBJ2-2	TRBD1	CASSFGQGMVGELFF	TGCGCCAGCAGCTTCGGACAGGGAATGGTCGGGGAGCTGTTTTTT
few	TRBV19	TRBJ2-2	-	CASSISLGGELFF	TGTGCCAGTAGTATTAGCCTCGGCGGGGAGCTGTTTTTT
few	TRBV5-4	TRBJ1-2	TRBD1	CASRPLGTGKGYTF	TGTGCCAGCAGGCCCCTAGGGACAGGGAAAGGCTACACCTTC
-	TRBV11-1	TRBJ2-7	-	CASSLTQGHEQYF	TGTGCCAGCAGCTTAACGCAGGGCCACGAGCAGTACTTC
-	TRBV6-6	TRBJ2-7	-	CAAGSPAYEQYF	TGTGCCGCCGGGAGCCCTGCCTACGAGCAGTACTTC
-	TRBV28	TRBJ2-7	-	CASSLSARQEADEQYF	TGTGCCAGCAGTTTATCCGCCCGACAGGAGGCGGACGAGCAGTACTTC
-	TRBV11-2	TRBJ1-2	TRBD1	CASSSYYRGPNYGYTF	TGTGCCAGCAGCTCATACTACAGGGGGCCGAACTATGGCTACACCTTC
-	TRBV5-8	TRBJ1-3	TRBD1	CASSKDRGHTIYF	TGTGCCAGCTCCAAGGACAGGGGGCACACCATATATTTT
few	TRBV6-1	TRBJ2-7	-	CASSEGSIGVKRQYF	TGTGCCAGCAGTGAAGGATCTATAGGGGTGAAGAGGCAGTACTTC
-	TRBV18	TRBJ2-6	-	CASSPPEGVGPGANVLTF	TGTGCCAGCTCACCACCGGAGGGTGTAGGCCCTGGGGCCAACGTCCTGACTTTC
-	TRBV2	TRBJ2-3	TRBD1	CASSQDRVAGDTQYF	TGTGCCAGCAGCCAAGACAGGGTCGCCGGAGATACGCAGTATTTT
-	TRBV6-6	TRBJ1-2	-	CASSLASGHGYTF	TGTGCCAGCAGTTTAGCTTCCGGCCATGGCTACACCTTC
-	TRBV11-2	TRBJ2-7	TRBD2	CASSSGLAGGRQYF	TGTGCCAGCAGCTCCGGACTAGCGGGGGGGCGGCAGTACTTC
-	TRBV6-6	TRBJ1-4	-	CASSSAGVSNEKLFF	TGTGCCAGCAGTTCCGCCGGGGTATCTAATGAAAAACTGTTTTTT
-	TRBV2	TRBJ2-7	TRBD1	CASNRGVTYEQYF	TGTGCCAGCAACAGGGGTGTGACCTACGAGCAGTACTTC
-	TRBV7-2	TRBJ2-7	-	CASSSTPGPTMEQYF	TGTGCCAGCAGCTCCACCCCCGGTCCTACCATGGAGCAGTACTTC
-	TRBV18	TRBJ2-2	TRBD1	CASSRDSSTGELFF	TGTGCCAGCTCTCGGGACAGCTCCACCGGGGAGCTGTTTTTT
-	TRBV28	TRBJ2-4	-	CASSSGGVAKNIQYF	TGTGCCAGCAGTTCGGGTGGTGTGGCCAAAAACATTCAGTACTTC
-	TRBV2	TRBJ1-5	-	CASSTQGYGQPQHF	TGTGCCAGCAGCACCCAGGGGTACGGTCAGCCCCAGCATTTT
-	TRBV6-5	TRBJ1-2	TRBD1	CASTDRASGYTF	TGTGCCAGCACCGACAGGGCCTCCGGCTACACCTTC
-	TRBV5-6	TRBJ2-7	-	CASSFLTGYEQYF	TGTGCCAGCAGCTTCCTCACGGGGTACGAGCAGTACTTC
-	TRBV20-1	TRBJ1-1	-	CSAPPWPEAFF	TGCAGTGCTCCCCCATGGCCTGAAGCTTTCTTT
-	TRBV19	TRBJ1-4	-	CASSRGSTNEKLFF	TGTGCCAGTAGTCGGGGTTCAACTAATGAAAAACTGTTTTTT
-	TRBV6-5	TRBJ2-1	-	CASSVAYNEQFF	TGTGCCAGCAGCGTCGCCTACAATGAGCAGTTCTTC
-	TRBV7-3	TRBJ2-2	TRBD2	CASSLGGTGELFF	TGTGCCAGCAGCTTGGGAGGGACCGGGGAGCTGTTTTTT
once	TRBV21-1	TRBJ1-2	-	CASSKGRANYGYTF	TGTGCCAGCAGCAAAGGGCGGGCTAACTATGGCTACACCTTC
-	TRBV28	TRBJ2-3	-	CASSFKSGSGTDTQYF	TGTGCCAGCAGTTTTAAATCAGGGTCTGGCACAGATACGCAGTATTTT
-	TRBV5-4	TRBJ1-4	-	CASSSQGGPEKLFF	TGTGCCAGCAGCTCCCAGGGAGGGCCCGAAAAACTGTTTTTT
-	TRBV7-5	TRBJ1-1	-	CVRSPGGARCTEAFF	TGTGTCAGAAGCCCAGGGGGCGCGCGGTGCACTGAAGCTTTCTTT
-	TRBV19	TRBJ2-7	TRBD1	CATGDSEGIYEQYF	TGTGCCACCGGGGACAGCGAGGGCATATACGAGCAGTACTTC
-	TRBV27	TRBJ2-1	-	CASSLTGDNEQFF	TGTGCCAGCAGTTTAACAGGTGACAATGAGCAGTTCTTC
-	TRBV29-1	TRBJ2-7	TRBD2	CSVTGRGGSDEQYF	TGCAGCGTGACGGGTCGGGGGGGATCGGACGAGCAGTACTTC
-	TRBV29-1	TRBJ2-7	TRBD1	CSVVLDRDVRQQYF	TGCAGCGTTGTTTTGGACAGGGACGTTCGGCAGCAGTACTTC
-	TRBV28	TRBJ1-2	-	CASRPVGINYGYTF	TGTGCCAGCAGGCCTGTCGGGATTAACTATGGCTACACCTTC
-	TRBV9	TRBJ1-2	-	CASSVGRGKGYGYTF	TGTGCCAGCAGCGTAGGTAGAGGGAAAGGCTATGGCTACACCTTC
-	TRBV7-6	TRBJ2-4	TRBD1	CASSPWAGGGDGNIQYF	TGTGCCAGCAGCCCTTGGGCAGGGGGCGGGGATGGAAACATTCAGTACTTC
few	TRBV5-1	TRBJ1-1	-	CASSLGPSNTEAFF	TGCGCCAGCAGCTTGGGGCCGTCGAACACTGAAGCTTTCTTT
-	TRBV11-2	TRBJ2-7	TRBD2	CASSPARGTYEQYF	TGTGCCAGCAGCCCGGCGCGGGGGACCTACGAGCAGTACTTC
-	TRBV7-8	TRBJ2-7	TRBD1	CASSLPQGAVEQYF	TGTGCCAGCAGCTTACCCCAGGGGGCTGTCGAGCAGTACTTC
once	TRBV5-1	TRBJ2-3	-	CASSLVGSDTQYF	TGCGCCAGCAGCTTGGTCGGGTCAGATACGCAGTATTTT
-	TRBV19	TRBJ2-7	TRBD1	CASSMGVGTEYYEQYF	TGTGCCAGTAGTATGGGTGTCGGGACAGAGTATTACGAGCAGTACTTC
-	TRBV12-1	TRBJ2-6	-	CASSLEGAGSGANVLTF	TGTGCCAGCAGCTTAGAGGGGGCCGGCTCTGGGGCCAACGTCCTGACTTTC
once	TRBV21-1	TRBJ2-7	-	CASSTSGDRGAYEQYF	TGTGCCAGCAGCACTTCCGGGGACAGGGGAGCCTACGAGCAGTACTTC
-	TRBV29-1	TRBJ2-7	-	CSVGEGLPSYEQYF	TGCAGCGTTGGAGAGGGGCTTCCCTCCTACGAGCAGTACTTC
-	TRBV6-5	TRBJ1-2	-	CASSYSRRSYGYTF	TGTGCCAGCAGTTACTCGCGTCGGTCCTATGGCTACACCTTC
-	TRBV5-6	TRBJ2-7	-	CASSLEAGLRPYEQYF	TGTGCCAGCAGCTTGGAGGCAGGGTTGCGACCTTACGAGCAGTACTTC